This record concerns one TCR beta chain sequence. Measured with immunoSEQ multiplex PCR; TCRdb has only the in-frame clones, and not every one. The data contain over 100,000 clones, about nine tenths of them seen just once; the ten biggest clones take up 5% to 6.5%. This sample is part of a study of blood T cell repertoires in COVID-19. Study details: Some COVID-19 samples were acute and others convalescent; all came from the United States, Italy and Spain.

Germline assignment: CDR1 LGHNA and CDR2 YSLEER. The CDR3 consists of 16 residues. The V end was cut by 0 bases, the J end by 2 bases, with 10 bases between. The gene calls are TRBV4-3 and TRBJ1-4; D is ambiguous. This sequence originates from a woman in her fifties or sixties with COVID-19, enrolled during active disease. The specimen sequenced was peripheral blood. CDR3 protein: CASSQDPRSTNEKLFF. The CDR3, as DNA: TGCGCCAGCAGCCAAGATCCCAGGTCCACTAATGAAAAACTGTTTTTT.